Detailed here is one T cell receptor beta chain. Its antigen target is currently unknown. No per-base quality is available; no much larger clone lies one base away. The library was obtained by 5' RACE. These reads were obtained on an Illumina HiSeq 2500. A second PCR of 7 to 11 cycles was run with a J-beta primer mix and a sample-barcoded 5' primer. Each TCR beta cDNA molecule received a unique molecular identifier from a template-switch 5' adaptor carrying 12 random nucleotides. Each sample yielded at least 2.5 million CDR3-containing paired-end reads. First-strand cDNA was synthesized from all RNA with the Mint cDNA synthesis kit, primed by a TRBC-specific oligonucleotide. Following uracil-DNA glycosylase treatment, a first 18-cycle PCR with universal primers M1SS and BC2_uni_R was performed on all cDNA. The original methods were these. Each sample was normalized by randomly selecting 1 million high-quality reads, each carrying a distinct molecular identifier. Instead of being binned into consensus sequences, reads with shared molecular identifiers were discarded. CDR3 identification, clonotype clustering and error correction used MiTCR with a Q25 quality threshold and the strictest error-elimination algorithm. Lower-bound total TCR beta diversity was estimated with a nonparametric unseen species model using Euler transformation. Using fastp trimming at Q25 and MiXCR clonotype assembly, TCRdb reanalyzed the public sequencing data and kept in-frame beta chains. Records with the same CDR3 protein are collapsed into one entry carrying the most frequent genes and DNA. TCRdb, not the authors, supplied the V and J calls. The sample table holds roughly 1,500,000 distinct CDR3 sequences, of which 42% were seen once. The ten top clones hold 6.5% to 10% of the sample.

The donors were roughly 40 Caucasian individuals from Russia, aged roughly 6 to 100 years, who were systemically healthy. About 10 milliliters of peripheral blood were drawn from each donor into EDTA-treated Vacutainer tubes. Ficoll-Paque density-gradient centrifugation was used to isolate PBMCs, with at least 7 million per sample. Total RNA was extracted from PBMCs with Trizol reagent, with at least 5 micrograms obtained per sample. For every donor, an aliquot of PBMCs went through flow cytometry to measure the percentages of naive CD45RAhigh/CD27high T cells. Reading the germline V gene gives CDR1 SGHAT and CDR2 FQNNGV. From its cysteine to its phenylalanine, the CDR3 spans 17 amino acids. The sequence is cut down to CDR3 DNA, 51 bases in frame from base 1. Trimming removed 4 bases from V and 3 bases from J, leaving 20 bases between the germline ends. This sample was included in a study of blood T cells in healthy people across ages (dated by TCRdb to the mid-2010s). Background on the whole study: In model experiments, roughly one uniquely barcoded TCR beta cDNA molecule per two T cells was captured by template switching. Age-related changes in TCR beta repertoire diversity were measured in the study by deep sequencing normalized with unique cDNA molecular identifiers. The donors were divided into four age groups: young (average around 16 years), middle-aged (approximately 39), aged (roughly 66) and long-lived (roughly 82). Donors of different ages were randomly distributed across sequencing lanes to avoid experimental bias. The study analyzed two additional independent replicas of 1 million unique cDNA reads from the same blood draw for two donors, one aged 18 to 29 and one aged 80 or older. The full study reports these points: Donor CMV infection status was unknown, potentially confounding age-related changes in expanded clonotypes. Bulk unsorted PBMC profiling prevented conclusive comparison of naive and antigen-experienced compartments. As age increased, observed TCR beta diversity per million T cells dropped in a roughly linear way, and a significant reduction was already evident by age 40. Estimates of total diversity from one million sequenced T cells were regarded as lower bounds and underestimates. Compared with the aged group, the long-lived group had more naive CD4+ T cells, fewer expanded clones and increased TCR diversity, a pattern suggesting age selection. The percentage of naive T cells measured by flow cytometry correlated strongly with observed TCR beta diversity.

Sequenced: blood. This TCR derives from a woman under 30 in good health. The sequence joins TRBV11-2 to TRBJ2-3; TRBD2 is a weak D gene call, 8 bases matching. The CDR3 here reads CASSSLGGGGLTDTQYF. The nucleotides are TGTGCCAGCAGCTCCTTAGGGGGCGGGGGGCTTACAGATACGCAGTATTTT.